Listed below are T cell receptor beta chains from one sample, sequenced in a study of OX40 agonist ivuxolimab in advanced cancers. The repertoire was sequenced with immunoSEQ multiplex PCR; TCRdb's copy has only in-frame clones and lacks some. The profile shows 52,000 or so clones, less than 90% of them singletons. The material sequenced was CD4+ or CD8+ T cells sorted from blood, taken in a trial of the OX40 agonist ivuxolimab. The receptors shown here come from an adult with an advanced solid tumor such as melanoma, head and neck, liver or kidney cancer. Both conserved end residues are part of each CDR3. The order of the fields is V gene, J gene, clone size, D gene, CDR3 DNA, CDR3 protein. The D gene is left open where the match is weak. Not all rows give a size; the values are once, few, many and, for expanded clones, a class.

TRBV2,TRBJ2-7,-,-,TGTGCCAGCAGTGACCCTCCGGGACGGGCTTTTTTCGCTACGCACTTC,CASSDPPGRAFFATHF
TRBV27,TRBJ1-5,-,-,TGTGCCAGCAGTTCCCGGGACACCCGAGGGGGGCCCCAGCATTTT,CASSSRDTRGGPQHF
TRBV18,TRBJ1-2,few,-,TGTGCCAGCTCACCCTTAGGTGAGGGCTACACCTTC,CASSPLGEGYTF
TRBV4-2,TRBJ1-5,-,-,TGTGCCAGCAGCCAAGAGGTCAATCAGCCCCAGCATTTT,CASSQEVNQPQHF
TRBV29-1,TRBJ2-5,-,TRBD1,TGCAGCGCCCGGACAGGGGGCCTCCAAGAGACCCAGTACTTC,CSARTGGLQETQYF
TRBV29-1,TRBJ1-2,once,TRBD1,TGCAGCGTTGGCGGGACAGGGGGCACTGGCTACACCTTC,CSVGGTGGTGYTF
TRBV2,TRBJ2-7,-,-,TGTGCCAGCAGGCTAGACCCTCACTCCTACGAGCAGTACTTC,CASRLDPHSYEQYF
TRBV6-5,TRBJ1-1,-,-,TGTGCCAGCTCCCCCCGACCGAACACTGAAGCTTTCTTT,CASSPRPNTEAFF
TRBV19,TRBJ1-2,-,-,TGTGCCAGTAGTACGCTCTCTGAAGGGGCTGGCTACACCTTC,CASSTLSEGAGYTF
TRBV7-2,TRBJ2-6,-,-,TGTGCCAGCAGCTTAAGTAGGGGCTCTGGGGCCAACGTCCTGACTTTC,CASSLSRGSGANVLTF
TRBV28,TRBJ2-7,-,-,TGTGCCAGCAGTTCCCACGGGGCGTCCTACGAGCAGTACTTC,CASSSHGASYEQYF
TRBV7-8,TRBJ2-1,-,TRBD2,TGTGCCAGCAGCTTAGTACTAGCGGGAGGGGGTGAGCAGTTCTTC,CASSLVLAGGGEQFF
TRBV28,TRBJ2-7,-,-,TGTGCCAGCAGTTTACCCCTAACCTACGAGCAGTACTTC,CASSLPLTYEQYF
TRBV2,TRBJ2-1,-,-,TGTGCCAGCACCCTGTTCGGTCCCTACAATGAGCAGTTCTTC,CASTLFGPYNEQFF
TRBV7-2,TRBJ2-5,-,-,TGTGCCAGCAGCTTATCGGGGGCTTCAGAGACCCAGTACTTC,CASSLSGASETQYF
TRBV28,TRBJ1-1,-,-,TGTGCCAGCAGTTGGCAGTCGAACACTGAAGCTTTCTTT,CASSWQSNTEAFF
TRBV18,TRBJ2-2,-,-,TGTGCCAGCTCACCACGGGGCGGGGAGCTGTTTTTT,CASSPRGGELFF
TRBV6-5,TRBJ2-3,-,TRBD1,TGTGCCAGCAGTTACTTTGGGACAGGGGTTGCAGATACGCAGTATTTT,CASSYFGTGVADTQYF
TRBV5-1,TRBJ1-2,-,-,TGCGCCAGCAGCTTACAACGTAAACCTGGCTACACCTTC,CASSLQRKPGYTF
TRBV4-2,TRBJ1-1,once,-,TGTGCCAGCAGCCAACAATTCCAGGGAGGGAGCACTGAAGCTTTCTTT,CASSQQFQGGSTEAFF
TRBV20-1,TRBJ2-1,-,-,TGCAGTGCTAGAGTGTTGGATGAGCAGTTCTTC,CSARVLDEQFF
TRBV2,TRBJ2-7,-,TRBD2,TGTGCCAGCAGTGGGACGCGGGGGGGCGGCGAGCAGTACTTC,CASSGTRGGGEQYF
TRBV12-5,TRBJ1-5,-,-,TGTGCTAGTGGCCCCCGGGAAGATAGCAATCAGCCCCAGCATTTT,CASGPREDSNQPQHF
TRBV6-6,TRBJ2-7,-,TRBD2,TGTGCCAGCAGTTCCCTACTAGCGGGAGCTTACGAGCAGTACTTC,CASSSLLAGAYEQYF
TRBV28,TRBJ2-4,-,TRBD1,TGTGCCAGCACGACACAGGGGGCGCGGTTAAAGGCCAAAAACATTCAGTACTTC,CASTTQGARLKAKNIQYF
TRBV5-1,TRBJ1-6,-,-,TGCGCCAGCAGCTTGGGGGGCTATGAGAATTCACCCCTCCACTTT,CASSLGGYENSPLHF
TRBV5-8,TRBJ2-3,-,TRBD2,TGTGCCAGCAGCCCTAGACTAGCGGGGCAAAAAGATACGCAGTATTTT,CASSPRLAGQKDTQYF
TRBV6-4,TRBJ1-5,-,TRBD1,TGTGCCAGCAGTGTACAGGGGGGGGATCAGCCCCAGCATTTT,CASSVQGGDQPQHF
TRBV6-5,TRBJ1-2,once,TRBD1,TGTGCCAGCAGACGGGACAGGGTGAACTATGGCTACACCTTC,CASRRDRVNYGYTF
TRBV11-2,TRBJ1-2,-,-,TGTGCCAGCAGCTTCGCGGGGGCTGACAGGCTTGGCTACACCTTC,CASSFAGADRLGYTF
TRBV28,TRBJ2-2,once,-,TGTGCCAGCAGTTTATTGAACACCGGGGAGCTGTTTTTT,CASSLLNTGELFF
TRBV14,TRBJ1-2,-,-,TGTGCCAGCAGCCAAGACGGTACCTCTAACTATGGCTACACCTTC,CASSQDGTSNYGYTF
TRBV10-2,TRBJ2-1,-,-,TGCGCCAGCAGCAATTGGGGCTCCTACAATGAGCAGTTCTTC,CASSNWGSYNEQFF
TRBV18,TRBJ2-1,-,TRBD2,TGTGCCAGCTCACCGGCTAGCGGGAGTAACTATGAGCAGTTCTTC,CASSPASGSNYEQFF
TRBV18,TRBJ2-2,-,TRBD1,TGTGCCAGCTCACCTAACCCGACAGGGGGCCTGAACACCGGGGAGCTGTTTTTT,CASSPNPTGGLNTGELFF
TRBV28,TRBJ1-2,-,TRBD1,TGTGCCAGCAGAGCCCCCGGCGGGACAGGGGGCGTCTATGGCTACACCTTC,CASRAPGGTGGVYGYTF
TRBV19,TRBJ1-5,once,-,TGTGCCAGTAGTATAGTTGGTAGGAGCAATCAGCCCCAGCATTTT,CASSIVGRSNQPQHF
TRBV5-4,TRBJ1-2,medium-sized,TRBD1,TGTGCCAGCAGCCCGGGGACAGACCACCTATCTGGCTACACCTTC,CASSPGTDHLSGYTF
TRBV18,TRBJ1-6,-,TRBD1,TGTGCCAGCTCACCAGGACAGGGGGCGACCTATAATTCACCCCTCCACTTT,CASSPGQGATYNSPLHF
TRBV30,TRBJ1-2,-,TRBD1,TGTGCCTGGAGTCGGGACAGGGTCCCTGGCTACACCTTC,CAWSRDRVPGYTF
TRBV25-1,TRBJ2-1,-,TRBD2,TGTGCCAGCAGTGAATCCCTAGCGGGGGGGGTCGAGCAGTTCTTC,CASSESLAGGVEQFF
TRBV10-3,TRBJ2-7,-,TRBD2,TGTGCCATCAGACCGGGGACTAGCGGGAGCTCCTACGAGCAGTACTTC,CAIRPGTSGSSYEQYF
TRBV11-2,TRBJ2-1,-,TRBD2,TGTGCCAGCAGTGACGGGACTAGACAACCCCATGAGCAGTTCTTC,CASSDGTRQPHEQFF
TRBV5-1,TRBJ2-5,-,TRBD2,TGCGCCAGCAGCTTCCTAGCGGGAGGAAAGTACCAAGAGACCCAGTACTTC,CASSFLAGGKYQETQYF
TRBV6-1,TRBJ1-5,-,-,TGTGCCAGCAGTGACCGGGACAGCAATCAGCCCCAGCATTTT,CASSDRDSNQPQHF
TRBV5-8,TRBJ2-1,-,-,TGTGCCAGCAGCTCGAGATTCAGAAGGAGTGAGCAGTTCTTC,CASSSRFRRSEQFF